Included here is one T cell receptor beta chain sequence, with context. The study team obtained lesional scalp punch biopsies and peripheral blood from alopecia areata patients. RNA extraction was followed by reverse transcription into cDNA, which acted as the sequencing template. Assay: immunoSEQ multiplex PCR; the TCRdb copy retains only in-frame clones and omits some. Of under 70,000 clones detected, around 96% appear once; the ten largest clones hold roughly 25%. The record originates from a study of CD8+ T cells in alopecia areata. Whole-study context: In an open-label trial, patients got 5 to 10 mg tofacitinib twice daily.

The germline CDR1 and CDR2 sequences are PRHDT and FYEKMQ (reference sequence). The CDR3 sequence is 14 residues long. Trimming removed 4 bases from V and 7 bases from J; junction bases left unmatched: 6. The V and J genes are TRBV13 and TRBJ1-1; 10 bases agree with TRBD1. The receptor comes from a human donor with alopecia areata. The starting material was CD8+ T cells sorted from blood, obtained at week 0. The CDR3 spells CASSSGTGVGEAFF. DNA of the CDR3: TGTGCCAGCAGCTCCGGGACAGGGGTCGGTGAAGCTTTCTTT.